This T cell receptor beta chain appears in the sequencing data of a study of metastatic and nonmetastatic thyroid tumors. Across the study: Samples came from malignant and benign thyroid patients, and repertoires were compared across blood and tumor or nodule tissue.

No patient had received any treatment before thyroid surgery. TCRdb redid the clone calls on the PCR reads using MiXCR. Here the sample spans some 24,000 clones, roughly 21% being singletons. CDR1 and CDR2 (germline): DFQATT, SNEGSKA (reference sequence). The ends were cut back, 3 bases at V and 0 bases at J, with 15 bases in the middle. The CDR3 consists of 15 residues. This clone was found many times. This clonotype was sampled from a male donor with papillary thyroid cancer or a benign thyroid nodule (not recorded which). Some clones in this sample may be carry-over from other donors' samples. The specimen sequenced was blood. The chain recombines TRBV20-1 with TRBJ2-7; the D gene could be TRBD1 or TRBD2 (6 bases each). The CDR3 region has the DNA TGCAGTGCTAGCGCTATGAGGGGGGACTCCTACGAGCAGTACTTC. This codes for CSASAMRGDSYEQYF.